These 13 T cell receptor beta chains originate from one sample sequenced in a study of blood T cell repertoires in COVID-19. Generated by immunoSEQ multiplex PCR, the TCRdb table keeps only in-frame clones and is missing some. The table shows around 460,000 clones, with roughly 89% occurring only once. The sample was peripheral blood. The receptors originated from a man aged 18 to 35 with COVID-19, enrolled during active disease.

The genes are TRBV18 and TRBJ2-1; 8 bases match TRBD2. Germline lookup yields CDR1 KGHSH and CDR2 LQKENI. V was clipped by 3 bases and J by 2 bases; unmatched bases: 3. The CDR3 is made up of 15 amino acids. Here the CDR3 DNA reads TGTGCCAGCTCACCCGGGACTAGAACCTACAATGAGCAGTTCTTC. This sequence encodes CASSPGTRTYNEQFF.

This clone was counted many times. The chain combines TRBV4-1 with TRBJ1-6, with D unresolved. This CDR3 spans 16 amino acids. Germline V gene data show CDR1 as MGHRA and CDR2 as YSYEKL. V was clipped by 1 base and J by 6 bases, with 13 bases between them. CDR3 coding DNA: TGCGCCAGCAGCCAAGGCGGAGGACGATCTAATTCACCCCTCCACTTT. It specifies CASSQGGGRSNSPLHF.

The rearrangement links TRBV18 to TRBJ1-6; the D gene is possibly TRBD1 (5 bases). Germline V gene lookup returns CDR1 KGHSH and CDR2 LQKENI. The CDR3 covers 17 residues. V dropped 1 base and J dropped 8 bases, with 18 bases sitting between them. The CDR3 is CASSPQGPFRGDSPLHF. CDR3 sequence (DNA): TGTGCCAGCTCACCACAGGGGCCATTCCGGGGGGATTCACCCCTCCACTTT.

The V gene is TRBV6-2 or TRBV6-3, the J gene TRBJ2-7; TRBD2 matches at 15 bases. This CDR3 comprises 14 residues. Germline V gene data show CDR1 as MNHEY and CDR2 as SVGEGT. V gave up 6 bases and J gave up 6 bases; unmatched junction bases: 3. The chain's CDR3 is CASSRTSGRVEQYF. Written as DNA, the CDR3 is TGTGCCAGCAGCCGGACTAGCGGGAGGGTCGAGCAGTACTTC.

This chain links TRBV12-5 with TRBJ2-3, with 8 nucleotides matching TRBD2. This CDR3 has 18 residues. The trim removed 1 base at V and 2 bases at J, leaving 11 bases unmatched. From germline, CDR1 is LGHNT and CDR2 FRNRAP. The CDR3 protein is CASGLGLSRGGATDTQYF. DNA for the CDR3: TGTGCTAGTGGTTTGGGCCTCTCTCGGGGGGGAGCCACAGATACGCAGTATTTT. The variable domain in full, completed from reference TRBV12-5 and TRBJ2-3, reads DARVTQTPRHKVTEMGQEVTMRCQPILGHNTVFWYRQTMMQGLELLAYFRNRAPLDDSGMPKDRFSAEMPDATLATLKIQPSEPRDSAVYFCASGLGLSRGGATDTQYFGPGTRLTVL.

The chain is built from TRBV6-1 and TRBJ2-3; maybe TRBD2 (6 bases). The CDR3 runs 13 residues. Trimming took 3 bases from V and 4 from J, leaving 8 bases between them. The germline V gene encodes CDR1 MNHNS and CDR2 SASEGT. This CDR3 reads CASSDGLPDTQYF. In nucleotides, the CDR3 is TGTGCCAGCAGTGACGGACTACCAGATACGCAGTATTTT.

This clone was seen more than once but under ten times. This sequence joins TRBV2 and TRBJ2-7, with D perhaps TRBD1 (5 bases). With 6 bases removed from V and 2 bases from J, the gap between germline ends came to 11 bases. This CDR3 is 13 amino acids long. Germline V gene data show CDR1 as SNHLY and CDR2 as FYNNEI. In DNA form, the CDR3 reads TGTGCCAGCAGGGCAGGGATCACCTACGAGCAGTACTTC. Its translation: CASRAGITYEQYF. The whole variable domain, remainder taken from reference TRBV2 and TRBJ2-7, is EPEVTQTPSHQVTQMGQEVILRCVPISNHLYFYWYRQILGQKVEFLVSFYNNEISEKSEIFDDQFSVERPDGSNFTLKIRSTKLEDSAMYFCASRAGITYEQYFGPGTRLTVT.

The V call is TRBV18, the J call TRBJ2-1; the match to TRBD2 covers 9 bases. The V segment lost 2 bases and the J segment 4 bases; nucleotides outside the gene matches: 3. CDR3 size: 15 residues. Germline V gives CDR1 KGHSH, CDR2 LQKENI. The CDR3 nucleotides are TGTGCCAGCTCACCAAAAGCGGGGGGATACAATGAGCAGTTCTTC. It is translated as CASSPKAGGYNEQFF.

The gene calls are TRBV6-6 and TRBJ2-7; 8 bases fit TRBD2. V gave up 8 bases and J gave up 5 bases; unmatched junction bases: 17. CDR1 is MNHNY, CDR2 SVGAGI, per germline (reference sequence). CDR3 size: 16 residues. DNA for the CDR3: TGTGCCAGCGGGCCGGGGGGGCCCTTTTTTAGCGACGAGCAGTACTTC. It codes for CASGPGGPFFSDEQYF.

The J gene is TRBJ1-2, the V gene TRBV5-1; D possibly corresponds to TRBD1 (5 bases). V was trimmed by 3 bases and J by 6 bases, leaving 9 bases between them. There are 12 residues in the CDR3. From germline, CDR1 is SGHRS and CDR2 YFSETQ. The CDR3 region is CASSSGQDGYTF. The DNA for the CDR3 is TGCGCCAGCAGCTCCGGACAAGATGGCTACACCTTC.

The chain recombines TRBV2 with TRBJ2-7; TRBD1 aligns across 9 bases. The CDR3 length is 15 residues. Germline trimming cut 6 bases from V and 2 bases from J; bases unmatched to any gene: 8. Germline loops: CDR1 SNHLY, CDR2 FYNNEI. This CDR3 is CASRLDRGQTYEQYF. CDR3 in DNA: TGTGCCAGCAGACTGGACAGGGGCCAAACCTACGAGCAGTACTTC.

On this clone: Relative to the germline gene, one junction end is altered; a read error may explain this. V gene TRBV19 combines with J gene TRBJ1-1; 11 positions match TRBD1. CDR1 and CDR2 (germline): LNHDA, SQIVND (reference sequence). The CDR3 totals 15 residues. The CDR3 DNA follows: TGTGCCAATAGTACCGGGACAGGGGGAATCACTGAAGCTTTCTTT. Amino acids: CANSTGTGGITEAFF.

This clone was recorded a few times. V is TRBV7-9 and J is TRBJ1-5; D is uncertain. The CDR3 contains 13 residues. V lost 5 bases to trimming and J lost 4 bases, with 9 bases between them. Germline V gene lookup returns CDR1 SEHNR and CDR2 FQNEAQ (reference sequence). The CDR3, as DNA: TGTGCCAGCAGCCACAGTGGGAATCAGCCCCAGCATTTT. As protein: CASSHSGNQPQHF. The variable domain in full, completed from reference TRBV7-9 and TRBJ1-5, reads DTGVSQNPRHKITKRGQNVTFRCDPISEHNRLYWYRQTLGQGPEFLTYFQNEAQLEKSRLLSDRFSAERPKGSFSTLEIQRTEQGDSAMYLCASSHSGNQPQHFGDGTRLSIL.